This is a list of T cell receptor beta chains from one sample in a study of cytomegalovirus exposure and HLA in healthy donors. Sequenced by immunoSEQ multiplex PCR; TCRdb stores in-frame clones only, minus some. Among around 100,000 clones, 70% were seen once, and the ten largest hold approximately 11%. The sequenced sample was PBMCs. The receptor set was obtained from a man in his forties or fifties in good health and CMV-seropositive. The conserved cysteine and the conserved F or W are not part of the CDR3 here. Each record gives: clone size, V gene, J gene, CDR3 protein. For some rows the clone size is stated as once, few or many, or as a class when expanded; others skip it.

abundance: .; v_gene: TRBV6-6; j_gene: TRBJ1-3; CDR3aa: ASSPYPNGNTIY
abundance: .; v_gene: TRBV9; j_gene: TRBJ2-3; CDR3aa: ASSVDYDGRDTQY
abundance: .; v_gene: TRBV5-1; j_gene: TRBJ2-6; CDR3aa: ASSHDRGSASSGANVLT
abundance: .; v_gene: TRBV6-1; j_gene: TRBJ1-2; CDR3aa: ASSGPGTGGGGYT
abundance: .; v_gene: TRBV19; j_gene: TRBJ1-5; CDR3aa: ASKADRGPDQPQH
abundance: .; v_gene: TRBV15; j_gene: TRBJ2-1; CDR3aa: ATSRETSGMNHEQF
abundance: .; v_gene: TRBV5-4; j_gene: TRBJ2-3; CDR3aa: ASSPGGGDTQY
abundance: .; v_gene: TRBV5-6; j_gene: TRBJ2-5; CDR3aa: ATNRGSQTQY
abundance: .; v_gene: TRBV6-6; j_gene: TRBJ2-1; CDR3aa: ASSSDRNEQF
abundance: .; v_gene: TRBV19; j_gene: TRBJ2-2; CDR3aa: ASTPPGQRNTGELF
abundance: .; v_gene: TRBV29-1; j_gene: TRBJ2-3; CDR3aa: SITGVKLDTQY
abundance: .; v_gene: TRBV9; j_gene: TRBJ1-2; CDR3aa: ASSVGIAASDGYT
abundance: once; v_gene: TRBV6-1; j_gene: TRBJ1-1; CDR3aa: ASSEAGKGGTEAF
abundance: .; v_gene: TRBV6-5; j_gene: TRBJ2-2; CDR3aa: ASSYTQEGTGELL
abundance: .; v_gene: TRBV7-3; j_gene: TRBJ1-1; CDR3aa: ASSIQGQGTEAF
abundance: .; v_gene: TRBV19; j_gene: TRBJ1-5; CDR3aa: ASSNRGHQPQH
abundance: .; v_gene: TRBV2; j_gene: TRBJ1-5; CDR3aa: ASSKKKGFHQPQH
abundance: .; v_gene: TRBV11-2; j_gene: TRBJ1-1; CDR3aa: ASSLSQVPF
abundance: once; v_gene: TRBV27; j_gene: TRBJ2-7; CDR3aa: ASSLVRGDEQY
abundance: .; v_gene: TRBV7-8; j_gene: TRBJ2-2; CDR3aa: ASSPDMAGELF
abundance: .; v_gene: TRBV5-1; j_gene: TRBJ2-5; CDR3aa: ASSSWTGGETQY
abundance: .; v_gene: TRBV5-6; j_gene: TRBJ2-5; CDR3aa: ASSFDLAAETQY
abundance: .; v_gene: TRBV6-5; j_gene: TRBJ1-2; CDR3aa: ASSYQARGWYGYT
abundance: .; v_gene: TRBV19; j_gene: TRBJ2-1; CDR3aa: ASSFRTGSSYNEQF
abundance: .; v_gene: TRBV5-1; j_gene: TRBJ1-2; CDR3aa: ASSVTGKGYT
abundance: .; v_gene: TRBV30; j_gene: TRBJ2-7; CDR3aa: AWGRDLGTEQY
abundance: .; v_gene: TRBV6-5; j_gene: TRBJ2-1; CDR3aa: ASSYRTTVEDEQF
abundance: few; v_gene: TRBV4-2; j_gene: TRBJ1-2; CDR3aa: ASSQKARVDKGYGYT
abundance: .; v_gene: TRBV5-1; j_gene: TRBJ2-3; CDR3aa: ASSLAQAGRTDTQY
abundance: .; v_gene: TRBV10-3; j_gene: TRBJ2-3; CDR3aa: AISESGLADSTDTQY
abundance: .; v_gene: TRBV2; j_gene: TRBJ2-3; CDR3aa: ATQKDRGLDTQY
abundance: .; v_gene: TRBV28; j_gene: TRBJ1-5; CDR3aa: ASRWGQGSNQPQH
abundance: once; v_gene: TRBV9; j_gene: TRBJ1-4; CDR3aa: ASSLQGAGEKLF
abundance: .; v_gene: TRBV9; j_gene: TRBJ1-4; CDR3aa: ASSPTTGGREKLF
abundance: few; v_gene: TRBV14; j_gene: TRBJ2-7; CDR3aa: ASSQDRGWEVPYEQY
abundance: .; v_gene: TRBV7-2; j_gene: TRBJ2-7; CDR3aa: ASSPEAALAGLYEQY
abundance: few; v_gene: TRBV19; j_gene: TRBJ2-1; CDR3aa: ASSIGPSVVNEQF
abundance: .; v_gene: TRBV4-1; j_gene: TRBJ2-7; CDR3aa: ASSTASGQGAYEQY
abundance: .; v_gene: TRBV25-1; j_gene: TRBJ1-1; CDR3aa: ASRETEAF
abundance: .; v_gene: TRBV2; j_gene: TRBJ1-1; CDR3aa: ASSEDPGYTEAF
abundance: .; v_gene: TRBV10-3; j_gene: TRBJ1-1; CDR3aa: AISEGGMSTEAF
abundance: .; v_gene: TRBV5-4; j_gene: TRBJ1-2; CDR3aa: ASSLDGLYGYT
abundance: .; v_gene: TRBV2; j_gene: TRBJ2-7; CDR3aa: ASKRTGQGAHEQY
abundance: .; v_gene: TRBV13; j_gene: TRBJ2-3; CDR3aa: ASSSERKPQY
abundance: few; v_gene: TRBV27; j_gene: TRBJ1-5; CDR3aa: ASSLSGQGRNQPQH
abundance: .; v_gene: TRBV21-1; j_gene: TRBJ1-5; CDR3aa: ASSRDIEGNQPQH
abundance: .; v_gene: TRBV7-2; j_gene: TRBJ2-7; CDR3aa: ASSPSAGTYEQY
abundance: .; v_gene: TRBV19; j_gene: TRBJ1-2; CDR3aa: ASSPDGVANYGYT
abundance: few; v_gene: TRBV6-6; j_gene: TRBJ1-4; CDR3aa: ASRDRQNEKLF
abundance: few; v_gene: TRBV2; j_gene: TRBJ1-2; CDR3aa: ASSEEGGNYGYT
abundance: few; v_gene: TRBV7-9; j_gene: TRBJ1-2; CDR3aa: ASSLGPGDGYT
abundance: .; v_gene: TRBV5-4; j_gene: TRBJ2-7; CDR3aa: ASSAWTRAYEQY
abundance: few; v_gene: TRBV19; j_gene: TRBJ1-3; CDR3aa: ASSATGYGNTIY